Here is one T cell receptor (beta chain) with its context. Its antigen is as yet unknown. cDNA encoding TCR beta was synthesized via 5'RACE template switching incorporating UMIs. Reanalyzing the 5' RACE reads, TCRdb keeps one entry per CDR3 protein, without DNA. This repertoire includes about 180,000 distinct CDR3 sequences. This sample was included in a study of T cells expressing NK-cell markers. Per germline, CDR1 SEHNR and CDR2 FQNEAQ (reference sequence). This CDR3 spans 15 amino acids. Whole-study findings and limits: Whether expanded NKG2C-expressing T cell clones recognize HCMV is unknown.

The chain employs TRBV7-9 and TRBJ2-3. This sequence originates from a man aged 18-70 years in good health. The specimen was blood T cells: a sorted CD56 or NKG2C T cell subset, CD4+ or CD8+ T cells, or bulk PBMC T cells (not recorded which). CDR3 protein: CASSPSGVNTDTQYF.